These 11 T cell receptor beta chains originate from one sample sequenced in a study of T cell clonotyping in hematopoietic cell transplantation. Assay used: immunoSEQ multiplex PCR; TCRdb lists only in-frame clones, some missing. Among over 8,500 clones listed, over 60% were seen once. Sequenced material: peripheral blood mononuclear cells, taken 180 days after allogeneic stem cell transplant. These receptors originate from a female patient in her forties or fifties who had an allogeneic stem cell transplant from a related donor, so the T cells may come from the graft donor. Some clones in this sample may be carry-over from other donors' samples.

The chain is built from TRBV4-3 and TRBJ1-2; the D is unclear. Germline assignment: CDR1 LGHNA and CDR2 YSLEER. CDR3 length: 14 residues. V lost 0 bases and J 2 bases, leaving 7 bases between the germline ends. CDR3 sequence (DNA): TGCGCCAGCAGCCAAGACGACACCAACTATGGCTACACCTTC. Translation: CASSQDDTNYGYTF.

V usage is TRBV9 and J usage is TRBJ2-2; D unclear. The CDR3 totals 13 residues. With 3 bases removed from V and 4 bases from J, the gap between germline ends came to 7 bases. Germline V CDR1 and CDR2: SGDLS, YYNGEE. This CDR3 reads CASSGVTTGELFF. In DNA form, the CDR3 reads TGTGCCAGCAGCGGGGTAACCACCGGGGAGCTGTTTTTT.

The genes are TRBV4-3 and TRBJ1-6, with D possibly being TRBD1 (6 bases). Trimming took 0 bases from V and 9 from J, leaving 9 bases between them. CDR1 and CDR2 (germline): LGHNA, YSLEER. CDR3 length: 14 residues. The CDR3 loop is CASSQDTGLSPLHF. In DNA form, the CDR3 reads TGCGCCAGCAGCCAAGACACAGGGCTTTCACCCCTCCACTTT.

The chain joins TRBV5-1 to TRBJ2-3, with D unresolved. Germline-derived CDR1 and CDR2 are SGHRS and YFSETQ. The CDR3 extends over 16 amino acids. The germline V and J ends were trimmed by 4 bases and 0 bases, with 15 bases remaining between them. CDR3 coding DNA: TGCGCCAGCAGCCCGGCTTCGAGCTCTAGCACAGATACGCAGTATTTT. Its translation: CASSPASSSSTDTQYF.

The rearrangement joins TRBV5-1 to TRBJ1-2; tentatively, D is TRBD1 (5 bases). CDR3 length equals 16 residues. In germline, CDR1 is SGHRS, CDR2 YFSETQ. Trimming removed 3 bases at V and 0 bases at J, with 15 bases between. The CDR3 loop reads CASSSGGTGTNYGYTF. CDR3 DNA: TGCGCCAGCAGCTCGGGCGGAACAGGAACTAACTATGGCTACACCTTC.

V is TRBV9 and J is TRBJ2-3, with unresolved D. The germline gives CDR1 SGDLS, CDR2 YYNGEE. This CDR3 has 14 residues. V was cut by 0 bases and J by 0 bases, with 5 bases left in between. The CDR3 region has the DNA TGTGCCAGCAGCGTAGAGGGAAGCACAGATACGCAGTATTTT. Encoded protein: CASSVEGSTDTQYF.

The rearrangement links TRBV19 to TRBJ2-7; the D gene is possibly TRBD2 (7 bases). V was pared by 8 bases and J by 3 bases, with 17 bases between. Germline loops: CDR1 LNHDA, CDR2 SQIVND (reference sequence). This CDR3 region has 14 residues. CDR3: CASGAGAPNYEQYF. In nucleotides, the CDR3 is TGTGCCAGTGGCGCGGGGGCTCCCAACTACGAGCAGTACTTC.

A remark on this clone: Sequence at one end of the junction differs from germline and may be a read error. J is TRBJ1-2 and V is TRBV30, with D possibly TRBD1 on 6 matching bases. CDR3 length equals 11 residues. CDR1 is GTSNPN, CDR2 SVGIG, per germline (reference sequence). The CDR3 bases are TGTGCCTGGGGGGGCACGCTTTCCGTAGGCTTC. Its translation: CAWGGTLSVGF. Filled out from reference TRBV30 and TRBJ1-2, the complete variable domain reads SQTIHQWPATLVQPVGSPLSLECTVEGTSNPNLYWYRQAAGRGLQLLFYSVGIGQISSEVPQNLSASRPQDRQFILSSKKLLLSDSGFYLCAWGGTLSVGFGSGTRLTVV.

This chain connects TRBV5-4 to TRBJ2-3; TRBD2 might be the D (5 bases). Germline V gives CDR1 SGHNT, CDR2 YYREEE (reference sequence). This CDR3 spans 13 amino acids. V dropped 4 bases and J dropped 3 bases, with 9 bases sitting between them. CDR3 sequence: CASSGRGTDTQYF. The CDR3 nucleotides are TGTGCCAGCAGCGGTCGGGGTACAGATACGCAGTATTTT.

CDR3 sequence (DNA): TGTGCCAGCAGTCCAGGGACGGGGAGGACTGAAGCTTTCTTT. Protein sequence: CASSPGTGRTEAFF. The chain joins TRBV27 to TRBJ1-1, with TRBD1 as a possible D gene (5 bases). CDR1 and CDR2 from the germline V gene are MNHEY and SMNVEV (reference sequence). CDR3 length: 14 residues. Trimming pared 5 bases from V and 5 bases from J, leaving 15 bases between.

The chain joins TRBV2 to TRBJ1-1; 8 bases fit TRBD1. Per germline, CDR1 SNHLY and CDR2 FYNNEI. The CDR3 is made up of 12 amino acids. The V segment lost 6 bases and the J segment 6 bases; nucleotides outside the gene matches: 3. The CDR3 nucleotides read TGTGCCAGCAGCGGACAGGGCCCTGAAGCTTTCTTT. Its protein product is CASSGQGPEAFF.